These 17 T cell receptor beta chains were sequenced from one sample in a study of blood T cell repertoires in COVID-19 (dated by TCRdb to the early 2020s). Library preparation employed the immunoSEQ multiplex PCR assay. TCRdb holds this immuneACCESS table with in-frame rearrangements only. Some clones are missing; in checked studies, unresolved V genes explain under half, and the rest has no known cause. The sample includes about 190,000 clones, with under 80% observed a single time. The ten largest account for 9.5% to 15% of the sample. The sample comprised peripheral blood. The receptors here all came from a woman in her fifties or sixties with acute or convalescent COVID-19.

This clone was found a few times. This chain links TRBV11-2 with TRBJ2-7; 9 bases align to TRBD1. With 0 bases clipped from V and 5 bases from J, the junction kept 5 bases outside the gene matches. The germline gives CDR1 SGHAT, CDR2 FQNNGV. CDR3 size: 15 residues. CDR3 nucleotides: TGTGCCAGCAGCTTAGAGTGGGACAGGGCCGACGAGCAGTACTTC. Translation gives CASSLEWDRADEQYF.

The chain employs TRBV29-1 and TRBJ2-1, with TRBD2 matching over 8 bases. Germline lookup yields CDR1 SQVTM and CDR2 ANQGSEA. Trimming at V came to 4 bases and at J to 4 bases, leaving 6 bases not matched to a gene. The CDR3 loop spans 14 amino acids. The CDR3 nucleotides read TGCAGCGTTGCAATAGCGGGATCTTACAATGAGCAGTTCTTC. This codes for CSVAIAGSYNEQFF.

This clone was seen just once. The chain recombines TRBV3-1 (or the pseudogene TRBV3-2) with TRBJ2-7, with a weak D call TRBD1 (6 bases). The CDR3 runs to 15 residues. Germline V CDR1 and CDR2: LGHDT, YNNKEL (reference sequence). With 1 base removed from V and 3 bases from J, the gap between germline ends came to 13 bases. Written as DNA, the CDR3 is TGTGCCAGCAGCCAAGGTCCACAGGGTAGCTACGAGCAGTACTTC. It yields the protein CASSQGPQGSYEQYF.

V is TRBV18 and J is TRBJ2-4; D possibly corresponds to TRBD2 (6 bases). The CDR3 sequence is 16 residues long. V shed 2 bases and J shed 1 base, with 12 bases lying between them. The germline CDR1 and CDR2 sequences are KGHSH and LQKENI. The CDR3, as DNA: TGTGCCAGCTCACCAAGCCTAGCGTCCGCCAAAAACATTCAGTACTTC. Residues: CASSPSLASAKNIQYF.

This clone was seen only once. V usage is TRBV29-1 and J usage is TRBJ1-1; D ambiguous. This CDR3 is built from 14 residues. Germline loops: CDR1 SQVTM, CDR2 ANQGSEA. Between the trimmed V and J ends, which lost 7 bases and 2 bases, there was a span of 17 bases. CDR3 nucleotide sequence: TGCAGCGCTAGAGGGAGTAGGGATAACACTGAAGCTTTCTTT. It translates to CSARGSRDNTEAFF.

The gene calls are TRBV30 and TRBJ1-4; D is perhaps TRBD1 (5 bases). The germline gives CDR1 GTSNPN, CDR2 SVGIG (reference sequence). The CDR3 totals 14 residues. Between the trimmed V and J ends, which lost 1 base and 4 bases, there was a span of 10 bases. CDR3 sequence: CAWSEGPFNEKLFF. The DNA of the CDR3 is TGTGCCTGGAGTGAGGGGCCTTTTAATGAAAAACTGTTTTTT.

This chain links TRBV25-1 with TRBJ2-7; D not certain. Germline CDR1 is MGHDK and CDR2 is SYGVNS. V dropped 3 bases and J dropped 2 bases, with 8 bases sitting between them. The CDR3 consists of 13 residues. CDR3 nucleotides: TGTGCCAGCAGTGATGCCACAGCCTACGAGCAGTACTTC. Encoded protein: CASSDATAYEQYF.

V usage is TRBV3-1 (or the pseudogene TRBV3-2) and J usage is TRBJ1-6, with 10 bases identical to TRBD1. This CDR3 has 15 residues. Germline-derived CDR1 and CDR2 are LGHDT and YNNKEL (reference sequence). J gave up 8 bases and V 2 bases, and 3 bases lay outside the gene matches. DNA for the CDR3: TGTGCCAGCAGCCAACTAGGACAGGGGGATTCACCCCTCCACTTT. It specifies CASSQLGQGDSPLHF.

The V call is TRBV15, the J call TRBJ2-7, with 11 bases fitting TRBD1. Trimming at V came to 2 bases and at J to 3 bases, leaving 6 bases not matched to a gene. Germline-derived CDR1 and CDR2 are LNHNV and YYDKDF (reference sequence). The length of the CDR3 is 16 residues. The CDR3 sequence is CATSRTGTGGHYEQYF. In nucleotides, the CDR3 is TGTGCCACCAGCAGAACCGGGACAGGGGGACACTACGAGCAGTACTTC.

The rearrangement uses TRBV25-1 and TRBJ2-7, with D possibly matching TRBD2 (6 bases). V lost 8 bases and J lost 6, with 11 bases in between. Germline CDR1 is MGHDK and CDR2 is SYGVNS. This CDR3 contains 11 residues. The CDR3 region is CASSSVAEQYF. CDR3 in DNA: TGTGCCAGCTCTAGCGTTGCCGAGCAGTACTTC.

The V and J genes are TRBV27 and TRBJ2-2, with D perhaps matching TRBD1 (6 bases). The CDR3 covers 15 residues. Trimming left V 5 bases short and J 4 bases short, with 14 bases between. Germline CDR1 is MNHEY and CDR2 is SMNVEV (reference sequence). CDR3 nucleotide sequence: TGTGCCAGCAGTCCCTACAGGGCCGGCACCGGGGAGCTGTTTTTT. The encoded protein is CASSPYRAGTGELFF.

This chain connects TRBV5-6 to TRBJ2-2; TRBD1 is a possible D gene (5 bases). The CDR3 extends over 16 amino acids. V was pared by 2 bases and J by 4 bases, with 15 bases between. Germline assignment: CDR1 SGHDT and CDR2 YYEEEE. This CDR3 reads CASSFIRVSSTGELFF. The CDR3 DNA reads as TGTGCCAGCAGCTTCATCAGGGTGTCGAGCACCGGGGAGCTGTTTTTT. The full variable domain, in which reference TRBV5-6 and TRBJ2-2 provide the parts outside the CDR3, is DAGVTQSPTHLIKTRGQQVTLRCSPKSGHDTVSWYQQALGQGPQFIFQYYEEEERQRGNFPDRFSGHQFPNYSSELNVNALLLGDSALYLCASSFIRVSSTGELFFGEGSRLTVL.

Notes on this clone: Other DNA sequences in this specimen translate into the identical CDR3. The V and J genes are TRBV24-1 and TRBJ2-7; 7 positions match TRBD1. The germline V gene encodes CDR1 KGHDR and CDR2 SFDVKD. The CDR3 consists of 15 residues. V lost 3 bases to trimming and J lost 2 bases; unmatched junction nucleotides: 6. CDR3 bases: TGTGCCACCAGTGATCCCGGACAGGTTCCCTACGAGCAGTACTTC. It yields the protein CATSDPGQVPYEQYF.

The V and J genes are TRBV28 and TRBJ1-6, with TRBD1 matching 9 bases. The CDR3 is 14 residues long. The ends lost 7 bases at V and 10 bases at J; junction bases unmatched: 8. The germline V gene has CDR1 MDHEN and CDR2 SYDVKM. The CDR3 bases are TGTGCCAGCACCCAGACAGGGGGATTGTCACCCCTCCACTTT. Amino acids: CASTQTGGLSPLHF.

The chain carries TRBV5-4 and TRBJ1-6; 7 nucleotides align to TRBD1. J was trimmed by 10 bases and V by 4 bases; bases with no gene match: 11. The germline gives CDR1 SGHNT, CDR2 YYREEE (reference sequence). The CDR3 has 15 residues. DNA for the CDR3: TGTGCCAGCAGCGAGTGGGGCAGGGGGAAGTCACCCCTCCACTTT. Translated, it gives CASSEWGRGKSPLHF. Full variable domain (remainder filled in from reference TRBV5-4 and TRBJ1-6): ETGVTQSPTHLIKTRGQQVTLRCSSQSGHNTVSWYQQALGQGPQFIFQYYREEENGRGNFPPRFSGLQFPNYSSELNVNALELDDSALYLCASSEWGRGKSPLHFGNGTRLTVT.

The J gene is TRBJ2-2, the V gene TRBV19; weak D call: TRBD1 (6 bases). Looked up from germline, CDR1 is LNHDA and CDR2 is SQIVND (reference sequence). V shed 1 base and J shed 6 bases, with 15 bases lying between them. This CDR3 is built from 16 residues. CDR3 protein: CASSIGRGADPGELFF. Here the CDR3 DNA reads TGTGCCAGTAGTATAGGCAGGGGCGCTGATCCCGGGGAGCTGTTTTTT.

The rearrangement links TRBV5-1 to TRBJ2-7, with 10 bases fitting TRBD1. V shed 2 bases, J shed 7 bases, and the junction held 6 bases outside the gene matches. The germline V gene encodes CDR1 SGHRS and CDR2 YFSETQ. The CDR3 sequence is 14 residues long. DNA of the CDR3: TGCGCCAGCAGCTTCGGGACAGGGGTTAGGGAGCAGTACTTC. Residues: CASSFGTGVREQYF.